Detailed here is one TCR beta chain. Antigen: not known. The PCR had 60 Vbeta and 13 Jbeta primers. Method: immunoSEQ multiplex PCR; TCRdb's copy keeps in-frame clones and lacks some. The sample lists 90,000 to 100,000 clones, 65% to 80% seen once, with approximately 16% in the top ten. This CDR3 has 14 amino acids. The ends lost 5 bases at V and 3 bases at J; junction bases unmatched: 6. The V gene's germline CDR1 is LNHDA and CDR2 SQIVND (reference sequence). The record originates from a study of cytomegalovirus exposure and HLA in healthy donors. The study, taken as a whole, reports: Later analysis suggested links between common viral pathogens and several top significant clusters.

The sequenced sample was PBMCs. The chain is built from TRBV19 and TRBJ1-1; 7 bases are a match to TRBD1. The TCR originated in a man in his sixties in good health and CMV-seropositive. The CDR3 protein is CASSVTGLYTEAFF. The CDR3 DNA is TGTGCCAGTAGTGTGACAGGGCTGTACACTGAAGCTTTCTTT.